This T cell receptor (beta chain) was documented in a study of OX40 agonist ivuxolimab in advanced cancers. As for the study in general: Partial responses, seen in three patients, involved one hepatocellular carcinoma and two cutaneous melanomas.

The table came from immunoSEQ multiplex PCR; TCRdb's copy has only in-frame clones and leaves some out. Of some 40,000 clones in the sample, 70% to 80% were seen once. CDR3 length: 11 amino acids. CDR1 is GTSNPN, CDR2 SVGIG, per germline (reference sequence). Study-level results: Low normalized T-cell clonal expansion was also seen in some nonresponders. More expanded clones were found, on average, in CD8+ than in CD4+ T cells.

With baseline, cycle 4 day 1, and cycle 7 day 1 as timepoints, blood was sampled. A word on this clone: What it binds is unknown. A much more abundant neighbour one base away suggests this may be a read error. Other nucleotide sequences from this sample produce the same CDR3.

The V call is TRBV30, the J call TRBJ1-2, with D possibly matching TRBD1 (6 bases). The source was CD4+ or CD8+ T cells sorted from blood, collected in a trial of the OX40 agonist ivuxolimab. The sequence derives from an adult with an advanced solid tumor such as melanoma, head and neck, liver or kidney cancer. The CDR3 loop reads CASRGAGGYTF. CDR3 DNA: TGTGCTAGCCGGGGGGCGGGCGGCTACACCTTC.